This T cell receptor (beta chain) appears in the sequencing data of a study of blood T cells in healthy people across ages. The V and J ends lost 0 bases and 5 bases, in that order; junction bases with no gene match: 7. Germline V gene lookup returns CDR1 LGHNA and CDR2 YNFKEQ. This CDR3 has 17 amino acids. A sample-barcoded 5' primer and a J-beta primer mix were used in a second PCR of roughly 6 to 12 cycles. From the 5' RACE reads, TCRdb called clonotypes with MiXCR, one entry per CDR3 protein. Of 1 million or so distinct CDR3 sequences in the sample, around 43% were seen once. Sequencing used blood. This TCR was sampled from a woman aged 60-75 years in good health. V is TRBV4-2 and J is TRBJ2-2, with TRBD1 matching over 9 bases. Here the CDR3 reads CASSQDLGQGRTGELFF. The CDR3 region has the DNA TGTGCCAGCAGCCAAGATCTAGGACAGGGGCGGACCGGGGAGCTGTTTTTT.